The 5 T cell receptor beta chains below come from one sample, sequenced in a study of T-cell memory formation after mild COVID-19. Each CDR3 protein is one row after TCRdb ran MiXCR on the 5' RACE reads. The table lists hundreds of thousands of distinct CDR3 sequences, roughly an eighth of them singletons. The sequenced sample consisted of PBMCs or a T cell subset sorted from them (not recorded which). These receptors originate from a man in his late teens or twenties who had mild COVID-19 (a few samples of this study predate the infection). Cell type and time point are not known.

The J gene is TRBJ1-4, the V gene TRBV27; D uncertain. V lost 4 bases and J lost 3, with 18 bases in between. This CDR3 has 17 amino acids. Looked up from germline, CDR1 is MNHEY and CDR2 is SMNVEV (reference sequence). CDR3 loop: CASSSHYPTRANEKLFF. As DNA, the CDR3 is TGTGCCAGCAGTTCCCATTACCCCACTAGAGCTAATGAAAAACTGTTTTTT.

This chain links TRBV29-1 with TRBJ2-1; TRBD1 is a possible D gene (6 bases). CDR1 and CDR2 from the germline V gene are SQVTM and ANQGSEA. The CDR3 covers 16 residues. The V and J ends lost 0 bases and 0 bases respectively, with 12 bases between them. In DNA form, the CDR3 reads TGCAGCGTTGAAGAGTGGGACACAAACTCCTACAATGAGCAGTTCTTC. It codes for CSVEEWDTNSYNEQFF.

This clonotype occurred a few times. This chain joins TRBV5-6 and TRBJ2-7, with unresolved D. This CDR3 is 11 amino acids long. V lost 2 bases to trimming and J lost 6 bases, with 6 bases between them. CDR1 and CDR2 from the germline V gene are SGHDT and YYEEEE. The CDR3 spells CASSFGGEQYV. The CDR3 DNA is TGTGCCAGCAGCTTTGGCGGCGAGCAGTACGTC.

The chain has TRBV7-2 and TRBJ2-2; the D is unclear. The CDR3 loop spans 16 amino acids. Germline V gene sequence: CDR1 SGHTA, CDR2 FQGNSA. The V gene lost 5 bases and the J gene lost 7 bases, with 20 bases spanning the gap. The CDR3 reads CASSPYTGQSGGELFF. The CDR3 nucleotides read TGTGCCAGCAGCCCCTACACGGGCCAGTCGGGCGGGGAGCTGTTTTTT.

This clonotype was recorded a few times. V is TRBV9 and J is TRBJ2-7; the match to TRBD1 covers 7 bases. Germline values: CDR1 SGDLS, CDR2 YYNGEE. CDR3 length equals 14 residues. Losses at the gene ends were 0 bases for V and 3 bases for J; bases not matched to a gene: 3. The CDR3 DNA reads as TGTGCCAGCAGCGTAGGGGGGACAGACTACGAGCAGTACTTC. Amino acids: CASSVGGTDYEQYF.